The 25 T cell receptor beta chains given below trace back to one sample, sequenced in a study of blood T cell repertoires in COVID-19. The data were produced by immunoSEQ multiplex PCR, yet TCRdb's version contains in-frame clones alone and is incomplete. The profile shows some 130,000 clones, approximately 84% of them singletons. Sequences were obtained from peripheral blood. These TCRs come from a woman of 80 years or more with acute or convalescent COVID-19.

This rearrangement joins TRBV15 to TRBJ1-2; D possibly corresponds to TRBD1 (5 bases). Between the trimmed V and J ends, which lost 3 bases and 3 bases, there was a span of 14 bases. Germline values: CDR1 LNHNV, CDR2 YYDKDF (reference sequence). CDR3 length: 15 amino acids. CDR3 sequence reads: CATSRDGGVDYGYTF. CDR3 sequence (DNA): TGTGCCACCAGCAGGGACGGGGGGGTCGACTATGGCTACACCTTC.

This chain links TRBV7-2 with TRBJ1-3; 10 bases are shared with TRBD1. The CDR3 length is 13 residues. Trimming took 9 bases from V and 5 from J; bases not matched to a gene: 4. Germline V lookup: CDR1 SGHTA, CDR2 FQGNSA. CDR3 bases: TGTGCCAGTCGGACAGGGGGACGAAACACCATATATTTT. Protein: CASRTGGRNTIYF. Together with reference TRBV7-2 and TRBJ1-3, the CDR3 gives the full variable domain: GAGVSQSPSNKVTEKGKDVELRCDPISGHTALYWYRQSLGQGLEFLIYFQGNSAPDKSGLPSDRFSAERTGGSVSTLTIQRTQQEDSAVYLCASRTGGRNTIYFGEGSWLTVV.

This chain uses TRBV4-3 with TRBJ2-7; 7 positions agree with TRBD2. Germline-derived CDR1 and CDR2 are LGHNA and YSLEER. The CDR3 runs 13 residues. Trimming at V came to 8 bases and at J to 1 base, leaving 5 bases not matched to a gene. The CDR3 loop is CASSPSGSYEQYF. In DNA, the CDR3 is TGCGCCAGCTCCCCTAGCGGATCCTACGAGCAGTACTTC.

This chain links TRBV6-2 or TRBV6-3 with TRBJ2-2, with 10 bases identical to TRBD2. CDR1 is MNHEY and CDR2 is SVGEGT in the germline V gene. This CDR3 has 18 amino acids. Trimming cost V 4 bases and J 7 bases; bases outside gene matches: 15. The CDR3, as DNA: TGTGCCAGCAGTTTACGGTCTAGCGGGAGCGTCCTAGGCGGGGAGCTGTTTTTT. This sequence encodes CASSLRSSGSVLGGELFF.

Worth noting for this clone: The same CDR3 also results from other DNA sequences found in this sample. The CDR3 here is CASSLGLAGGTDTQYF. The CDR3 DNA reads as TGTGCCAGCAGCCTCGGACTAGCGGGAGGGACAGATACGCAGTATTTT. This rearrangement joins TRBV7-2 to TRBJ2-3; 15 bases are shared with TRBD2. The germline CDR1 and CDR2 sequences are SGHTA and FQGNSA. This CDR3 region has 16 residues. V was clipped by 5 bases and J by 3 bases; unmatched bases: 3.

V is TRBV11-2 and J is TRBJ2-2, with D maybe TRBD1 (6 bases). This CDR3 contains 15 residues. Trimming removed 6 bases from V and 2 bases from J, with 13 bases in between. Germline V gene lookup returns CDR1 SGHAT and CDR2 FQNNGV. The CDR3 reads CASRRGQQNTGELFF. As DNA, the CDR3 is TGTGCCAGCAGACGAGGACAGCAAAACACCGGGGAGCTGTTTTTT.

This sequence joins TRBV6-1 and TRBJ2-7; TRBD1 matches 7 bases. Trimming at V came to 5 bases and at J to 2 bases, leaving 6 bases not matched to a gene. The CDR3 runs 14 residues. Germline V lookup: CDR1 MNHNS, CDR2 SASEGT. The CDR3 loop reads CASSPRTGTYEQYF. The CDR3 DNA reads as TGTGCCAGCAGTCCCAGGACAGGTACCTACGAGCAGTACTTC.

CDR3 DNA sequence: TGCGCCAGCAGCTTGGCCGGGACAGGGGGCTACAATGAGCAGTTCTTC. Its protein is CASSLAGTGGYNEQFF. The chain uses TRBV5-1 and TRBJ2-1; 11 bases fit TRBD1. From germline, CDR1 is SGHRS and CDR2 YFSETQ. J was trimmed by 3 bases and V by 0 bases; bases with no gene match: 2. The CDR3 sequence is 16 residues long. Supplemented by reference TRBV5-1 and TRBJ2-1, the full variable domain reads KAGVTQTPRYLIKTRGQQVTLSCSPISGHRSVSWYQQTPGQGLQFLFEYFSETQRNKGNFPGRFSGRQFSNSRSEMNVSTLELGDSALYLCASSLAGTGGYNEQFFGPGTRLTVL.

The chain uses TRBV11-2 and TRBJ1-1, with D perhaps matching TRBD1 (6 bases). The CDR3 has 14 residues. The ends were cut back, 0 bases at V and 3 bases at J, with 8 bases in the middle. From germline, CDR1 is SGHAT and CDR2 FQNNGV. The CDR3 loop reads CASSLDNRDTEAFF. CDR3 coding DNA: TGTGCCAGCAGCTTAGATAACAGGGACACTGAAGCTTTCTTT.

This chain uses TRBV7-9 with TRBJ2-5; 10 nucleotides align to TRBD2. The CDR3 contains 13 residues. The ends lost 7 bases at V and 5 bases at J; junction bases unmatched: 4. Germline V CDR1 and CDR2: SEHNR, FQNEAQ (reference sequence). CDR3 bases: TGTGCCAGCAATGAGCGGGAGGGCGAGACCCAGTACTTC. Amino acid sequence: CASNEREGETQYF.

This clone came up a few times. The V and J genes are TRBV7-9 and TRBJ2-7; 8 nucleotides align to TRBD1. The trim removed 2 bases at V and 2 bases at J, leaving 2 bases unmatched. The V gene's germline CDR1 is SEHNR and CDR2 FQNEAQ (reference sequence). This CDR3 has 14 residues. The CDR3 nucleotides are TGTGCCAGCAGCTTACTGGACAGGGCCTACGAGCAGTACTTC. This translates into CASSLLDRAYEQYF. The variable domain in full, with the rest retrieved from reference TRBV7-9 and TRBJ2-7, is DTGVSQNPRHKITKRGQNVTFRCDPISEHNRLYWYRQTLGQGPEFLTYFQNEAQLEKSRLLSDRFSAERPKGSFSTLEIQRTEQGDSAMYLCASSLLDRAYEQYFGPGTRLTVT.

The V call is TRBV19, the J call TRBJ2-1, with TRBD1 matching over 8 bases. There are 14 residues in the CDR3. Germline CDR1 LNHDA, CDR2 SQIVND (reference sequence). Unmatched junction bases numbered 3, after V lost 6 bases and J lost 2 bases. The CDR3 region has the DNA TGTGCCAGTAGGAGGACAGGGACCTACAATGAGCAGTTCTTC. Translation gives CASRRTGTYNEQFF. The full variable domain, rest sourced from reference TRBV19 and TRBJ2-1, is DGGITQSPKYLFRKEGQNVTLSCEQNLNHDAMYWYRQDPGQGLRLIYYSQIVNDFQKGDIAEGYSVSREKKESFPLTVTSAQKNPTAFYLCASRRTGTYNEQFFGPGTRLTVL.

This clone came up a few times. The CDR3 DNA reads TGTGCCAGCAGTCGGGACAGGGCTGGCAATCAGCCCCAGCATTTT. Translating it yields CASSRDRAGNQPQHF. The chain links TRBV2 to TRBJ1-5; 9 nucleotides match TRBD1. CDR3 length: 15 residues. Trimming removed 5 bases from V and 2 bases from J; junction bases left unmatched: 4. Germline V gene sequence: CDR1 SNHLY, CDR2 FYNNEI. Looking up the rest from reference TRBV2 and TRBJ1-5 gives the full variable domain: EPEVTQTPSHQVTQMGQEVILRCVPISNHLYFYWYRQILGQKVEFLVSFYNNEISEKSEIFDDQFSVERPDGSNFTLKIRSTKLEDSAMYFCASSRDRAGNQPQHFGDGTRLSIL.

The chain couples TRBV6-5 to TRBJ2-7; perhaps TRBD2 as D (6 bases). The CDR3 has 13 residues. Germline lookup yields CDR1 MNHEY and CDR2 SVGAGI. V gave up 4 bases and J gave up 3 bases, with 10 bases separating them. The CDR3 coding sequence is TGTGCCAGCAGTTTGTACGGGAGCTACGAGCAGTACTTC. The encoded protein is CASSLYGSYEQYF.

This chain connects TRBV6-5 to TRBJ1-1; TRBD1 is a possible D gene (6 bases). CDR3 length: 14 amino acids. The germline V and J ends were trimmed by 0 bases and 6 bases, with 11 bases remaining between them. Germline assignment: CDR1 MNHEY and CDR2 SVGAGI. CDR3 region: CASSYSGGGPEAFF. CDR3 nucleotides: TGTGCCAGCAGTTACTCCGGGGGGGGCCCTGAAGCTTTCTTT.

This clone was counted a single time. This chain uses TRBV5-8 with TRBJ2-1; 8 nucleotides match TRBD2. CDR1 is SGHTS, CDR2 YDEGEE, per germline. The CDR3 has 16 residues. Losses at the gene ends were 4 bases for V and 2 bases for J; bases not matched to a gene: 8. The CDR3 region is CASSTGQRGTYNEQFF. CDR3 coding DNA: TGTGCCAGCAGCACAGGGCAGCGGGGGACCTACAATGAGCAGTTCTTC.

The chain carries TRBV5-6 and TRBJ2-2; 9 positions agree with TRBD2. Germline V gene sequence: CDR1 SGHDT, CDR2 YYEEEE. V shed 4 bases and J 5 bases; nucleotides not matched to a gene: 6. CDR3 size: 15 residues. CDR3 residues: CASSRGLASTGELFF. CDR3 nucleotides: TGTGCCAGCAGCCGAGGACTAGCGTCGACCGGGGAGCTGTTTTTT.

This clone was seen once. The J gene is TRBJ2-7, the V gene TRBV6-6; 9 positions agree with TRBD1. The CDR3 covers 15 residues. Trimming removed 4 bases from V and 3 bases from J; junction bases left unmatched: 7. Germline CDR1 and CDR2: MNHNY and SVGAGI (reference sequence). CDR3 amino acids: CASSSPDRGGYEQYF. The CDR3 DNA sequence: TGTGCCAGCAGTTCCCCGGACAGGGGAGGCTACGAGCAGTACTTC.

V and J are TRBV15 and TRBJ1-1; D uncertain. The V and J ends lost 0 bases and 6 bases respectively, with 11 bases between them. Germline V CDR1 and CDR2: LNHNV, YYDKDF (reference sequence). The CDR3 loop spans 14 amino acids. This CDR3 reads CATSRDPSASEAFF. The CDR3 DNA is TGTGCCACCAGCAGAGACCCCAGTGCTTCTGAAGCTTTCTTT.

This clone was counted ten times or more. The V gene is TRBV25-1, the J gene TRBJ1-2; 10 nucleotides align to TRBD1. The trim removed 0 bases at V and 13 bases at J, leaving 8 bases unmatched. The V gene's germline CDR1 is MGHDK and CDR2 SYGVNS. The CDR3 covers 14 residues. CDR3 DNA sequence: TGTGCCAGCAGTGAATACACAGGGGGACAGGGGTCCACCTTC. Protein sequence: CASSEYTGGQGSTF.

This chain connects TRBV6-5 to TRBJ1-4; D gene uncertain. The CDR3 is 12 residues long. Germline V gene sequence: CDR1 MNHEY, CDR2 SVGAGI. Between the trimmed V and J ends, which lost 10 bases and 5 bases, there was a span of 11 bases. The CDR3 spells CATQADNEKLFF. CDR3 DNA sequence: TGTGCCACCCAGGCAGACAATGAAAAACTGTTTTTT.

This clone was seen only a few times. V usage is TRBV6-2 or TRBV6-3 and J usage is TRBJ1-5; no reliable D call. Germline V gene lookup returns CDR1 MNHEY and CDR2 SVGEGT. This CDR3 has 15 amino acids. Deletions cut 5 bases from V and 1 base from J, with 12 bases between. This chain's CDR3 is CASSSRRRSNQPQHF. DNA of the CDR3: TGTGCCAGCAGTAGTCGGCGGAGGAGCAATCAGCCCCAGCATTTT.

The chain has TRBV7-2 and TRBJ1-1; TRBD1 is a possible D gene (6 bases). Trimming took off 5 bases at V and 2 bases at J, with 9 bases between the two ends. From germline, CDR1 is SGHTA and CDR2 FQGNSA. The CDR3 has 13 amino acids. The CDR3 loop is CASSLGHNTEAFF. CDR3 DNA sequence: TGTGCCAGCAGCCTGGGACATAACACTGAAGCTTTCTTT.

In its sample, this clone was seen a few times. The gene calls are TRBV18 and TRBJ1-6; D is undetermined. The CDR3 runs 14 residues. Trimming removed 2 bases at V and 11 bases at J, with 13 bases between. Looked up from germline, CDR1 is KGHSH and CDR2 is LQKENI. The CDR3 loop reads CASSPSRGGAPLHF. CDR3 DNA sequence: TGTGCCAGCTCACCAAGCCGGGGTGGGGCACCCCTCCACTTT. The full variable domain, its missing parts supplied by reference TRBV18 and TRBJ1-6, is NAGVMQNPRHLVRRRGQEARLRCSPMKGHSHVYWYRQLPEEGLKFMVYLQKENIIDESGMPKERFSAEFPKEGPSILRIQQVVRGDSAAYFCASSPSRGGAPLHFGNGTRLTVT.

The gene calls are TRBV19 and TRBJ2-7; 8 bases map to TRBD1. Germline values: CDR1 LNHDA, CDR2 SQIVND (reference sequence). This CDR3 spans 14 amino acids. Unmatched junction bases numbered 9, after V lost 6 bases and J lost 5 bases. The CDR3 region has the DNA TGTGCCAGTAGAACCGACAGGGGAGAGGACGAGCAGTACTTC. Its translation: CASRTDRGEDEQYF.